The 8 T cell receptor beta chains below were found in one sample sequenced in a study of blood T cell repertoires in COVID-19. TCRdb's copy holds only in-frame clones and misses some; the assay was immunoSEQ multiplex PCR. The top ten hold 10% of the sample, which has hundreds of thousands of clones, 80% to 90% seen once. The sample was PBMCs or T cells enriched from blood (not recorded which). These TCRs come from a woman aged 45-59 years who had recovered from COVID-19.

V usage is TRBV15 and J usage is TRBJ2-3, with 9 bases matching TRBD1. V shed 5 bases, J shed 3 bases, and the junction held 9 bases outside the gene matches. Germline assignment: CDR1 LNHNV and CDR2 YYDKDF (reference sequence). The CDR3 runs to 16 residues. The DNA of the CDR3 is TGTGCCACCAGCCGATCCTCGGGACAGGGAACAGATACGCAGTATTTT. It is translated as CATSRSSGQGTDTQYF.

V gene TRBV9 combines with J gene TRBJ1-3, with 7 bases matching TRBD1. The V gene end was trimmed by 2 bases and the J gene end by 2 bases; junction bases not matched to a gene: 1. This CDR3 contains 14 residues. Germline V gene data show CDR1 as SGDLS and CDR2 as YYNGEE. The CDR3 DNA sequence: TGTGCCAGCAGCGTCACAGGGGCTGGAAACACCATATATTTT. Translating it yields CASSVTGAGNTIYF.

The chain employs TRBV28 and TRBJ2-1, with 10 bases matching TRBD1. The germline gives CDR1 MDHEN, CDR2 SYDVKM. This CDR3 has 13 residues. As DNA, the CDR3 is TGTGTGGCCGGGACAGGGGTTAACAATGAGCAGTTCTTC. Residues: CVAGTGVNNEQFF.

The chain carries TRBV4-1 and TRBJ1-2; weak D call: TRBD1 (6 bases). The CDR3 is made up of 14 amino acids. Trimming took off 4 bases at V and 8 bases at J, with 17 bases between the two ends. Per the germline V gene, CDR1 is MGHRA and CDR2 is YSYEKL. Here the CDR3 reads CASSPYFGQPGYTF. The CDR3 DNA reads as TGCGCCAGCAGCCCGTACTTCGGACAGCCCGGCTACACCTTC.

This clone was counted many times. Other DNA sequences in the sample encode the same CDR3. J is TRBJ2-3 and V is TRBV4-2, with 10 bases matching TRBD2. Trimming cost V 0 bases and J 1 base; bases outside gene matches: 1. Germline V gives CDR1 LGHNA, CDR2 YNFKEQ. The CDR3 consists of 16 residues. The CDR3: CASSQDLAGGTDTQYF. The CDR3, as DNA: TGTGCCAGCAGCCAAGATCTAGCGGGGGGCACAGATACGCAGTATTTT.

Turning to this clone: Other DNA sequences in this specimen translate into the identical CDR3. CDR3 sequence reads: CASSVGTSGGYEQYF. The CDR3 DNA follows: TGTGCCAGCAGCGTAGGGACTAGCGGGGGGTACGAGCAGTACTTC. This chain links TRBV9 with TRBJ2-7; 14 bases are shared with TRBD2. Per the germline V gene, CDR1 is SGDLS and CDR2 is YYNGEE. The V segment lost 0 bases and the J segment 4 bases; nucleotides outside the gene matches: 0. CDR3 length: 15 residues.

This sequence joins TRBV5-5 and TRBJ1-4; the match to TRBD1 covers 7 bases. V was pared by 0 bases and J by 8 bases, with 10 bases of the junction left unmatched. The CDR3 loop spans 16 amino acids. The V gene's germline CDR1 is SGHKS and CDR2 YYEKEE (reference sequence). Here the CDR3 reads CASSLANRGRREKLFF. CDR3 sequence (DNA): TGTGCCAGCAGCTTGGCCAATAGGGGGCGCCGGGAAAAACTGTTTTTT.

This chain uses TRBV7-2 with TRBJ1-2; 7 bases line up with TRBD1. Germline V lookup: CDR1 SGHTA, CDR2 FQGNSA. V gave up 2 bases and J gave up 8 bases; unmatched junction bases: 2. CDR3 length: 12 amino acids. CDR3 loop: CASSLRGLGYTF. Written as DNA, the CDR3 is TGTGCCAGCAGCTTAAGGGGGCTAGGCTACACCTTC.